Presented here are 29 T cell receptor beta chains from one specimen sequenced in a study of vaccination effects on CD4 cells after COVID-19. Sequencing followed a ViraFEST assay step that expanded antigen-specific CD4+ T cells with viral peptide pools. Culture lasted under 13 days before CD4+ T cell isolation. These receptors have no identified antigens. The table came from immunoSEQ multiplex PCR; TCRdb's copy has only in-frame clones and leaves some out. Here the sample spans approximately 54,000 clones, around 75% being singletons. The specimen comprised CD4+ T cells from PBMCs cultured with HCoV-229E spike peptides, sampled before COVID-19 vaccination. These receptors were taken from a human donor who received a COVID-19 vaccine.

Here the CDR3 DNA reads TGTGCCAGCAGCTGGCAGGGGAACACTGAAGCTTTCTTT. Translated: CASSWQGNTEAFF. V gene TRBV7-8 combines with J gene TRBJ1-1; D may be TRBD1 (5 bases). V lost 4 bases, J lost 1 base, and 7 bases lay in between. Germline values: CDR1 SGHVS, CDR2 FQNEAQ. The length of the CDR3 is 13 residues.

The V gene is TRBV7-3, the J gene TRBJ1-1; no clear D gene. V lost 3 bases to trimming and J lost 4 bases, with 9 bases between them. This CDR3 is 13 amino acids long. Germline V gene lookup returns CDR1 SGHTA and CDR2 FQGTGA. The CDR3 nucleotides read TGTGCCAGCAGCTTCTCTCCGGGCACTGAAGCTTTCTTT. Its translation: CASSFSPGTEAFF.

The V gene is TRBV20-1, the J gene TRBJ1-1, with D maybe TRBD1 (5 bases). Germline CDR1 is DFQATT and CDR2 is SNEGSKA (reference sequence). Trimming stripped 3 bases from V and 5 bases from J, with 10 bases between. The CDR3 is 12 residues long. The CDR3 sequence is CSASSGATEAFF. CDR3 bases: TGCAGTGCTAGTTCCGGGGCGACTGAAGCTTTCTTT.

This chain joins TRBV28 and TRBJ2-5; D may be TRBD2 (6 bases). V lost 5 bases, J lost 5 bases, and 15 bases lay in between. This CDR3 comprises 14 residues. CDR1 is MDHEN and CDR2 is SYDVKM in the germline V gene. CDR3 region: CASSLKRRGETQYF. DNA for the CDR3: TGTGCCAGCAGTCTGAAACGCCGGGGGGAGACCCAGTACTTC. Filled out from reference TRBV28 and TRBJ2-5, the complete variable domain reads DVKVTQSSRYLVKRTGEKVFLECVQDMDHENMFWYRQDPGLGLRLIYFSYDVKMKEKGDIPEGYSVSREKKERFSLILESASTNQTSMYLCASSLKRRGETQYFGPGTRLLVL.

The V and J genes are TRBV2 and TRBJ2-1, with D perhaps given as TRBD1 or TRBD2 (8 bases each). The CDR3 is 16 residues long. Germline loops: CDR1 SNHLY, CDR2 FYNNEI. V was cut by 3 bases and J by 4 bases, with 16 bases left in between. CDR3 region: CASSDRGRGEYNEQFF. CDR3 bases: TGTGCCAGCAGTGACAGGGGGCGGGGGGAGTACAATGAGCAGTTCTTC. The full variable domain, rest sourced from reference TRBV2 and TRBJ2-1, is EPEVTQTPSHQVTQMGQEVILRCVPISNHLYFYWYRQILGQKVEFLVSFYNNEISEKSEIFDDQFSVERPDGSNFTLKIRSTKLEDSAMYFCASSDRGRGEYNEQFFGPGTRLTVL.

Only one count was recorded for this clone. The V gene is TRBV7-2, the J gene TRBJ2-7; D gene unclear. V lost 2 bases, J lost 0 bases, and 8 bases lay in between. This CDR3 has 14 residues. CDR1 is SGHTA and CDR2 is FQGNSA in the germline V gene. CDR3 region: CASSLSPSSYEQYV. The CDR3 DNA sequence: TGTGCCAGCAGCTTATCGCCCAGCTCCTACGAGCAGTACGTC.

This chain connects TRBV4-2 to TRBJ2-1; 9 nucleotides line up with TRBD2. V was clipped by 0 bases and J by 6 bases; unmatched bases: 6. This CDR3 comprises 16 residues. CDR1 and CDR2 from the germline V gene are LGHNA and YNFKEQ. The CDR3 DNA follows: TGTGCCAGCAGCCAAGAACCCGCGGGGGGGCCCAATGAGCAGTTCTTC. Its protein product is CASSQEPAGGPNEQFF.

In DNA, the CDR3 is TGTGCCAGCAGCTTAGCTTCAGTGAACACTGAAGCTTTCTTT. It yields the protein CASSLASVNTEAFF. V gene TRBV7-8 combines with J gene TRBJ1-1; D call uncertain. Trimming stripped 0 bases from V and 0 bases from J, with 5 bases between. CDR1 is SGHVS and CDR2 is FQNEAQ in the germline V gene. The CDR3 is made up of 14 amino acids. The full variable domain, its missing parts supplied by reference TRBV7-8 and TRBJ1-1, is GAGVSQSPRYKVAKRGQDVALRCDPISGHVSLFWYQQALGQGPEFLTYFQNEAQLDKSGLPSDRFFAERPEGSVSTLKIQRTQQEDSAVYLCASSLASVNTEAFFGQGTRLTVV.

CDR3 region: CASNPEAGLHYGYTF. The CDR3, as DNA: TGTGCCAGCAATCCCGAAGCAGGGCTGCACTATGGCTACACCTTC. The rearrangement links TRBV6-4 to TRBJ1-2; a possible D gene is TRBD1 (5 bases). CDR3 length equals 15 residues. From germline, CDR1 is MRHNA and CDR2 SNTAGT. The V end was cut by 7 bases, the J end by 3 bases, with 18 bases between.

This clone was seen a single time. The chain is built from TRBV6-2 or TRBV6-3 and TRBJ1-1; possible D gene TRBD1, 6 bases. The V and J ends lost 4 bases and 0 bases respectively, with 18 bases between them. The V gene's germline CDR1 is MNHEY and CDR2 SVGEGT. The CDR3 is 17 amino acids. CDR3 DNA sequence: TGTGCCAGCAGTTTACCGCAGGGGCCGTGGATGAACACTGAAGCTTTCTTT. Its translation is CASSLPQGPWMNTEAFF.

The chain couples TRBV5-8 to TRBJ2-3, with 11 bases fitting TRBD2. The germline CDR1 and CDR2 sequences are SGHTS and YDEGEE. V gave up 7 bases and J gave up 2 bases; unmatched junction bases: 15. The CDR3 is 18 residues long. In nucleotides, the CDR3 is TGTGCCAGCCCATTAGGGCTAGCGGGGGGAACGTACACAGATACGCAGTATTTT. This sequence encodes CASPLGLAGGTYTDTQYF.

V is TRBV5-1 and J is TRBJ1-1, with D hard to call. Trimming took 3 bases from V and 0 from J, leaving 12 bases between them. CDR1 and CDR2 (germline): SGHRS, YFSETQ. The CDR3 extends over 15 amino acids. CDR3 sequence reads: CASSSLGPLNTEAFF. Written as DNA, the CDR3 is TGCGCCAGCAGCTCGCTCGGGCCCCTGAACACTGAAGCTTTCTTT. Drawing the rest from reference TRBV5-1 and TRBJ1-1, the complete variable domain is KAGVTQTPRYLIKTRGQQVTLSCSPISGHRSVSWYQQTPGQGLQFLFEYFSETQRNKGNFPGRFSGRQFSNSRSEMNVSTLELGDSALYLCASSSLGPLNTEAFFGQGTRLTVV.

CDR3 sequence reads: CASGLVWLGTGGARATNEKLFF. CDR3 nucleotides: TGTGCTAGTGGTTTGGTATGGCTGGGGACAGGGGGCGCGAGGGCAACTAATGAAAAACTGTTTTTT. The rearrangement uses TRBV12-5 and TRBJ1-4; 12 nucleotides match TRBD1. The ends lost 0 bases at V and 0 bases at J; junction bases unmatched: 14. The germline V gene encodes CDR1 LGHNT and CDR2 FRNRAP. The CDR3 contains 22 residues.

The gene calls are TRBV7-9 and TRBJ2-3; no clear D gene. This CDR3 contains 11 residues. The V end was cut by 2 bases, the J end by 5 bases, with 2 bases between. Germline CDR1 SEHNR, CDR2 FQNEAQ (reference sequence). CDR3 protein: CASSLKDTQYF. The CDR3 DNA sequence: TGTGCCAGCAGCTTAAAAGATACGCAGTATTTT.

The chain couples TRBV2 to TRBJ1-4; D is unresolved. Germline CDR1 and CDR2: SNHLY and FYNNEI. The germline V and J ends were trimmed by 5 bases and 2 bases, with 15 bases remaining between them. The CDR3 has 16 residues. CDR3 in amino acids: CASSLQPLGTNEKLFF. The CDR3 region has the DNA TGTGCCAGCAGTCTACAGCCGTTAGGGACTAATGAAAAACTGTTTTTT.

This chain uses TRBV11-2 with TRBJ2-5, with 10 bases fitting TRBD1. This CDR3 has 15 amino acids. Germline CDR1 is SGHAT and CDR2 is FQNNGV. V lost 5 bases to trimming and J lost 4 bases; unmatched junction nucleotides: 7. CDR3 coding DNA: TGTGCCAGCAGCGCCCGGGACAGGGGAGGAGAGACCCAGTACTTC. As protein: CASSARDRGGETQYF.

The chain combines TRBV18 with TRBJ1-5, with a possible D match to TRBD1 (6 bases). Germline values: CDR1 KGHSH, CDR2 LQKENI. Deletions cut 3 bases from V and 5 bases from J, with 17 bases between. CDR3 length: 16 residues. DNA of the CDR3: TGTGCCAGCTCACCGGCGGGAAATCAGGGGTATCAGCCCCAGCATTTT. Translation gives CASSPAGNQGYQPQHF. Filled out from reference TRBV18 and TRBJ1-5, the complete variable domain reads NAGVMQNPRHLVRRRGQEARLRCSPMKGHSHVYWYRQLPEEGLKFMVYLQKENIIDESGMPKERFSAEFPKEGPSILRIQQVVRGDSAAYFCASSPAGNQGYQPQHFGDGTRLSIL.

The chain couples TRBV11-2 to TRBJ1-2, with 8 bases that match TRBD1. The germline CDR1 and CDR2 sequences are SGHAT and FQNNGV. The CDR3 has 15 residues. With V trimmed by 5 bases and J by 1 base, 6 bases remained unmatched. Written as DNA, the CDR3 is TGTGCCAGCAGCATTTCCAGGGGGCTTAACTATGGCTACACCTTC. It encodes CASSISRGLNYGYTF.

The chain has TRBV18 and TRBJ2-5; D gene uncertain. The length of the CDR3 is 14 residues. Trimming removed 0 bases from V and 6 bases from J, with 11 bases in between. Germline-derived CDR1 and CDR2 are KGHSH and LQKENI. The CDR3 protein is CASSPPPGLQTQYF. Here the CDR3 DNA reads TGTGCCAGCTCACCACCTCCCGGGTTACAGACCCAGTACTTC.

The J gene is TRBJ2-2, the V gene TRBV19; 8 bases map to TRBD1. The CDR3 is 16 amino acids. The trim removed 2 bases at V and 1 base at J, leaving 3 bases unmatched. Germline V gene data show CDR1 as LNHDA and CDR2 as SQIVND (reference sequence). The chain's CDR3 is CASSITGQGNTGELFF. CDR3 coding DNA: TGTGCCAGTAGTATAACAGGACAGGGGAACACCGGGGAGCTGTTTTTT.

This clone was counted once. The chain has TRBV18 and TRBJ1-2, with D perhaps TRBD1 (5 bases). Germline V gene data show CDR1 as KGHSH and CDR2 as LQKENI. The CDR3 runs 18 residues. V gave up 3 bases and J gave up 0 bases, with 20 bases separating them. The CDR3 loop is CASSPSPGLRQANYGYTF. The CDR3 DNA follows: TGTGCCAGCTCACCTAGCCCAGGGCTCCGACAAGCTAACTATGGCTACACCTTC.

This chain uses TRBV5-1 with TRBJ2-5; 9 nucleotides match TRBD1. Germline trimming cut 8 bases from V and 2 bases from J; bases unmatched to any gene: 16. Germline V lookup: CDR1 SGHRS, CDR2 YFSETQ. The CDR3 is made up of 17 amino acids. CDR3: CASSPNPGQGDQETQYF. The CDR3 nucleotides are TGCGCCAGTAGCCCCAATCCGGGACAGGGAGATCAAGAGACCCAGTACTTC.

The chain carries TRBV29-1 and TRBJ1-4; D call uncertain. The CDR3 runs 14 residues. The germline CDR1 and CDR2 sequences are SQVTM and ANQGSEA. Trimming pared 4 bases from V and 7 bases from J, leaving 16 bases between. CDR3 sequence (DNA): TGCAGCGTTGTACGATCAGGCGCGAGTGAAAAACTGTTTTTT. It codes for CSVVRSGASEKLFF.

The chain couples TRBV12-5 to TRBJ2-2; D is possibly TRBD1 or TRBD2 (5 bases each). Trimming took 3 bases from V and 1 from J, leaving 12 bases between them. CDR1 and CDR2 (germline): LGHNT, FRNRAP. The CDR3 length is 16 residues. CDR3 loop: CASGFPAGGNTGELFF. The DNA for the CDR3 is TGTGCTAGTGGTTTCCCCGCTGGGGGGAACACCGGGGAGCTGTTTTTT.

V and J are TRBV15 and TRBJ1-6, with TRBD1 matching over 9 bases. Trimming at V came to 2 bases and at J to 11 bases, leaving 4 bases not matched to a gene. There are 14 residues in the CDR3. Per germline, CDR1 LNHNV and CDR2 YYDKDF (reference sequence). Written as DNA, the CDR3 is TGTGCCACCAGCAGACGGGACAGGGAGGCACCCCTCCACTTT. Its translation: CATSRRDREAPLHF.

The rearrangement joins TRBV11-2 to TRBJ2-5; D may match TRBD1 or TRBD2 (5 bases each). The germline V gene has CDR1 SGHAT and CDR2 FQNNGV. The CDR3 has 14 residues. Trimming removed 3 bases from V and 3 bases from J, with 11 bases in between. For the CDR3, the DNA is TGTGCCAGCAGCTTGAGGGGCCGGAAAGAGACCCAGTACTTC. Amino acids: CASSLRGRKETQYF.

This clone has only one observation. The chain's CDR3 is CASSDPQSLNYGYTF. CDR3 nucleotide sequence: TGTGCCAGCAGCGACCCACAGAGCCTGAACTATGGCTACACCTTC. The chain couples TRBV9 to TRBJ1-2; D gene uncertain. CDR1 SGDLS and CDR2 YYNGEE come from the germline V gene. V was pared by 3 bases and J by 2 bases, with 14 bases between. The CDR3 contains 15 residues. The complete variable domain, with remaining parts taken from reference TRBV9 and TRBJ1-2, reads DSGVTQTPKHLITATGQRVTLRCSPRSGDLSVYWYQQSLDQGLQFLIQYYNGEERAKGNILERFSAQQFPDLHSELNLSSLELGDSALYFCASSDPQSLNYGYTFGSGTRLTVV.

This clone has just one count. The rearrangement uses TRBV6-6 and TRBJ1-1; 8 nucleotides match TRBD1. The J segment lost 7 bases and the V segment lost 4 bases, leaving 8 bases of the junction unmatched. The V gene's germline CDR1 is MNHNY and CDR2 SVGAGI (reference sequence). The CDR3 is 14 amino acids. The CDR3 DNA reads TGTGCCAGCAGTTGGCCCGGGACAGGAGGTGAAGCTTTCTTT. Its translation: CASSWPGTGGEAFF.

The gene calls are TRBV18 and TRBJ2-7; 8 nucleotides agree with TRBD1. The trim removed 3 bases at V and 6 bases at J, leaving 7 bases unmatched. CDR3 length: 14 residues. Germline CDR1 reads KGHSH; CDR2 reads LQKENI. CDR3 nucleotides: TGTGCCAGCTCACCCGGACAGGGCAGTGGCGAGCAGTACGTC. Its translation: CASSPGQGSGEQYV.